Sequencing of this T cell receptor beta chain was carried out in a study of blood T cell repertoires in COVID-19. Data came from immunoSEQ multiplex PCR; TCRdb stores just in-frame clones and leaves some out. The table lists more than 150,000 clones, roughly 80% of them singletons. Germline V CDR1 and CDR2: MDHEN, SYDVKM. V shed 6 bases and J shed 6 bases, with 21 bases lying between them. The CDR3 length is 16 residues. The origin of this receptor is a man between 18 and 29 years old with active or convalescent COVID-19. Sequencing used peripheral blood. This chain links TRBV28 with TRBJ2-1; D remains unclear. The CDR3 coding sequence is TGTGCCAGCAGGGATCCGAATTCAGGCCGAACCAATGAGCAGTTCTTC. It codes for CASRDPNSGRTNEQFF.